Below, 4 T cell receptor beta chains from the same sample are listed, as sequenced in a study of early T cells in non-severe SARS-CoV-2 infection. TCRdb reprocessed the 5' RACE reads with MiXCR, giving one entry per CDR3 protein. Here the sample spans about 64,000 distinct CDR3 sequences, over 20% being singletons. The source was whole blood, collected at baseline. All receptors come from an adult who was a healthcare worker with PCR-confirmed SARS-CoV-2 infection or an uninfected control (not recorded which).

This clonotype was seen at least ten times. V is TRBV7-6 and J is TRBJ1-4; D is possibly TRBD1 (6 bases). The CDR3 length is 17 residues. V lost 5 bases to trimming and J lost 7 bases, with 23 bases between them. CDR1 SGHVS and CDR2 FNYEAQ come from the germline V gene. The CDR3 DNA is TGTGCCAGCAGCCTACGTCGAGTCGTACAGGGAGGTGAAAAACTGTTTTTT. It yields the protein CASSLRRVVQGGEKLFF.

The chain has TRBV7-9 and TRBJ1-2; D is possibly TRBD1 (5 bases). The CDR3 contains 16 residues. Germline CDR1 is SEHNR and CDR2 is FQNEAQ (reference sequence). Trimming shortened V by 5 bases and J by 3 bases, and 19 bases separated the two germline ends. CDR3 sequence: CASSLGRDGFYYGYTF. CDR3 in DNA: TGTGCCAGCAGCCTTGGCCGGGACGGCTTTTACTATGGCTACACCTTC.

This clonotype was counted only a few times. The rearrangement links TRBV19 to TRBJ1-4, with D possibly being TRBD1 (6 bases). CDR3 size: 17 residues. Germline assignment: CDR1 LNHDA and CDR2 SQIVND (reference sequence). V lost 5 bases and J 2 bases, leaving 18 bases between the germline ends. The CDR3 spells CASSPRPDSSTNEKLFF. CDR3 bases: TGTGCCAGTAGTCCCCGACCGGACAGCTCCACTAATGAAAAACTGTTTTTT. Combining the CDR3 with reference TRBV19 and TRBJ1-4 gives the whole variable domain DGGITQSPKYLFRKEGQNVTLSCEQNLNHDAMYWYRQDPGQGLRLIYYSQIVNDFQKGDIAEGYSVSREKKESFPLTVTSAQKNPTAFYLCASSPRPDSSTNEKLFFGSGTQLSVL.

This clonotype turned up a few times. The CDR3 is CASSSGASGGVSRSDTQYF. The CDR3 nucleotides read TGTGCCAGCAGTTCTGGGGCTAGCGGGGGGGTTAGCCGCTCAGATACGCAGTATTTT. The chain links TRBV6-6 to TRBJ2-3; 12 bases map to TRBD2. This CDR3 is built from 19 residues. The V gene end was trimmed by 4 bases and the J gene end by 4 bases; junction bases not matched to a gene: 15. Germline V gene data show CDR1 as MNHNY and CDR2 as SVGAGI (reference sequence).